Listed below are T cell receptor beta chains from one sample, sequenced in a study of blood T cell repertoires in COVID-19. The protocol was immunoSEQ multiplex PCR, while the TCRdb copy is restricted to in-frame clones and leaves out a portion. The table has 350,000 to 450,000 clones, roughly 92% seen once. Sequenced material: PBMCs or T cells enriched from blood (not recorded which). The source is a middle-aged woman who had been exposed to COVID-19. CDR3s include the opening cysteine and the closing phenylalanine or tryptophan. The order of the fields is clone size, D gene, CDR3 length, V gene, J gene, CDR3 protein, CDR3 DNA. D genes are given only for firm matches. Rows give clone size only sometimes, using once, few, many, or a class for an expanded clone.

abundance: -; d_gene: -; len: 13; v_gene: TRBV19; j_gene: TRBJ2-5; CDR3aa: CASRPAAQETQYF; CDR3nt: TGTGCCAGTCGGCCTGCGGCCCAAGAGACCCAGTACTTC
abundance: -; d_gene: -; len: 15; v_gene: TRBV5-1; j_gene: TRBJ1-1; CDR3aa: CASSSGTFVNTEAFF; CDR3nt: TGCGCCAGCAGCTCTGGGACATTCGTGAACACTGAAGCTTTCTTT
abundance: few; d_gene: TRBD1; len: 14; v_gene: TRBV15; j_gene: TRBJ1-5; CDR3aa: CATSATGLGQPQHF; CDR3nt: TGTGCCACCAGCGCGACAGGGTTAGGTCAGCCCCAGCATTTT
abundance: -; d_gene: TRBD1; len: 13; v_gene: TRBV12-3/TRBV12-4; j_gene: TRBJ1-2; CDR3aa: CASSRDRVAGYTF; CDR3nt: TGTGCCAGCAGTCGAGACAGGGTTGCTGGCTACACCTTC
abundance: -; d_gene: -; len: 15; v_gene: TRBV14; j_gene: TRBJ2-3; CDR3aa: CASSQALALADTQYF; CDR3nt: TGTGCCAGCAGCCAAGCCCTAGCCCTGGCAGATACGCAGTATTTT
abundance: few; d_gene: -; len: 12; v_gene: TRBV30; j_gene: TRBJ1-1; CDR3aa: CAWSVLGTEAFF; CDR3nt: TGTGCCTGGAGTGTACTAGGCACTGAAGCTTTCTTT
abundance: -; d_gene: -; len: 14; v_gene: TRBV19; j_gene: TRBJ2-5; CDR3aa: CASSIGGVLETQYF; CDR3nt: TGTGCCAGTAGTATCGGAGGGGTCCTGGAGACCCAGTACTTC
abundance: -; d_gene: TRBD1; len: 15; v_gene: TRBV18; j_gene: TRBJ1-6; CDR3aa: CASSPPGGNNSPLHF; CDR3nt: TGTGCCAGCTCACCCCCAGGGGGGAATAATTCACCCCTCCACTTT
abundance: -; d_gene: -; len: 17; v_gene: TRBV3-1/TRBV3-2; j_gene: TRBJ2-4; CDR3aa: CASSRIVPIARKNIQYF; CDR3nt: TGTGCCAGCAGCCGAATAGTTCCCATTGCAAGAAAAAACATTCAGTACTTC
abundance: -; d_gene: -; len: 14; v_gene: TRBV7-6; j_gene: TRBJ2-7; CDR3aa: CASSLGTETYEQYF; CDR3nt: TGTGCCAGCAGCTTAGGGACAGAGACCTACGAGCAGTACTTC
abundance: -; d_gene: TRBD1; len: 14; v_gene: TRBV24-1; j_gene: TRBJ1-2; CDR3aa: CATSETGQGSGYTF; CDR3nt: TGTGCCACCAGTGAAACAGGACAGGGGTCTGGCTACACCTTC
abundance: -; d_gene: -; len: 12; v_gene: TRBV12-2; j_gene: TRBJ1-2; CDR3aa: CASRFGTGGYTF; CDR3nt: TGTGCAAGTCGCTTCGGCACAGGGGGCTACACCTTC
abundance: -; d_gene: -; len: 14; v_gene: TRBV27; j_gene: TRBJ2-7; CDR3aa: CASSLKRSSYEQYF; CDR3nt: TGTGCCAGCAGTCTTAAGCGGAGCTCCTACGAGCAGTACTTC
abundance: once; d_gene: TRBD2; len: 15; v_gene: TRBV7-8; j_gene: TRBJ2-5; CDR3aa: CASSEGLAIQETQYF; CDR3nt: TGTGCCAGCAGCGAGGGACTAGCGATCCAAGAGACCCAGTACTTC
abundance: -; d_gene: TRBD1; len: 17; v_gene: TRBV5-4; j_gene: TRBJ2-2; CDR3aa: CASSLGGGRVVTGELFF; CDR3nt: TGTGCCAGCAGCTTGGGAGGGGGCAGGGTTGTAACCGGGGAGCTGTTTTTT
abundance: -; d_gene: -; len: 17; v_gene: TRBV25-1; j_gene: TRBJ1-3; CDR3aa: CASSEYSSGTSGNTIYF; CDR3nt: TGTGCCAGCAGTGAATACTCCTCAGGAACATCTGGAAACACCATATATTTT
abundance: -; d_gene: -; len: 14; v_gene: TRBV9; j_gene: TRBJ2-2; CDR3aa: CASSAGWNTGELFF; CDR3nt: TGTGCCAGCAGCGCGGGGTGGAACACCGGGGAGCTGTTTTTT
abundance: few; d_gene: TRBD1; len: 15; v_gene: TRBV5-1; j_gene: TRBJ1-6; CDR3aa: CASSFPDRDNSPLHF; CDR3nt: TGCGCCAGCAGCTTCCCCGACAGGGATAATTCACCCCTCCACTTT
abundance: -; d_gene: -; len: 15; v_gene: TRBV2; j_gene: TRBJ2-2; CDR3aa: CASRIPRRGNGELFF; CDR3nt: TGTGCCAGCAGGATTCCGCGACGGGGGAACGGGGAGCTGTTTTTT
abundance: -; d_gene: -; len: 14; v_gene: TRBV15; j_gene: TRBJ1-5; CDR3aa: CATSPDRNNQPQHF; CDR3nt: TGTGCCACCAGCCCGGACAGAAATAATCAGCCCCAGCATTTT
abundance: -; d_gene: -; len: 18; v_gene: TRBV27; j_gene: TRBJ1-1; CDR3aa: CASSLSNRHLLLNTEAFF; CDR3nt: TGTGCCAGCAGTTTATCGAACCGACATCTGCTCTTGAACACTGAAGCTTTCTTT
abundance: -; d_gene: -; len: 14; v_gene: TRBV19; j_gene: TRBJ1-5; CDR3aa: CASSIGQVDQPQHF; CDR3nt: TGTGCCAGTAGTATAGGACAGGTCGACCAGCCCCAGCATTTT
abundance: -; d_gene: -; len: 14; v_gene: TRBV10-2; j_gene: TRBJ1-2; CDR3aa: CASSNRVHNYGYTF; CDR3nt: TGCGCCAGCAGTAACAGGGTACACAACTATGGCTACACCTTC
abundance: -; d_gene: -; len: 14; v_gene: TRBV10-3; j_gene: TRBJ2-5; CDR3aa: CAISESGTSETQYF; CDR3nt: TGTGCCATCAGTGAGTCAGGGACTTCAGAGACCCAGTACTTC
abundance: -; d_gene: -; len: 13; v_gene: TRBV19; j_gene: TRBJ1-2; CDR3aa: CASSMAGNYGYTF; CDR3nt: TGTGCCAGTAGTATGGCAGGCAACTATGGCTACACCTTC
abundance: -; d_gene: -; len: 14; v_gene: TRBV6-1; j_gene: TRBJ1-6; CDR3aa: CASSDRQDNSPLHF; CDR3nt: TGTGCCAGCAGTGATAGACAGGATAATTCACCCCTCCACTTT
abundance: -; d_gene: -; len: 14; v_gene: TRBV2; j_gene: TRBJ1-2; CDR3aa: CASSLRTANYGYTF; CDR3nt: TGTGCCAGCAGTTTGAGGACAGCTAACTATGGCTACACCTTC
abundance: -; d_gene: TRBD1; len: 15; v_gene: TRBV9; j_gene: TRBJ1-4; CDR3aa: CASSVAGQSDEKLFF; CDR3nt: TGTGCCAGCAGCGTAGCGGGACAGTCCGATGAAAAACTGTTTTTT
abundance: -; d_gene: -; len: 14; v_gene: TRBV6-1; j_gene: TRBJ1-2; CDR3aa: CASSELQGIDGYTF; CDR3nt: TGTGCCAGCAGTGAATTACAGGGTATTGACGGCTACACCTTC
abundance: -; d_gene: TRBD1; len: 14; v_gene: TRBV6-2/TRBV6-3; j_gene: TRBJ1-4; CDR3aa: CASSDGTAAEKLFF; CDR3nt: TGTGCCAGCAGTGACGGGACAGCGGCTGAAAAACTGTTTTTT
abundance: -; d_gene: TRBD2; len: 18; v_gene: TRBV6-2/TRBV6-3; j_gene: TRBJ2-1; CDR3aa: CASSYSNRKRGSYNEQFF; CDR3nt: TGTGCCAGCAGTTACTCGAATCGTAAGCGGGGGTCCTACAATGAGCAGTTCTTC
abundance: -; d_gene: TRBD1; len: 14; v_gene: TRBV10-3; j_gene: TRBJ1-2; CDR3aa: CAIIITGGVYGYTF; CDR3nt: TGTGCCATCATTATCACAGGGGGCGTATATGGCTACACCTTC
abundance: -; d_gene: TRBD1; len: 16; v_gene: TRBV5-5; j_gene: TRBJ2-5; CDR3aa: CASSLRRTGIQETQYF; CDR3nt: TGTGCCAGCAGCTTGAGACGGACAGGGATCCAAGAGACCCAGTACTTC
abundance: -; d_gene: TRBD2; len: 14; v_gene: TRBV6-5; j_gene: TRBJ2-7; CDR3aa: CASSLAGVGYEQYF; CDR3nt: TGTGCCAGCAGTCTAGCGGGGGTCGGCTACGAGCAGTACTTC
abundance: -; d_gene: -; len: 15; v_gene: TRBV19; j_gene: TRBJ2-1; CDR3aa: CASSPLTSRGNEQFF; CDR3nt: TGTGCCAGTAGTCCACTAACCAGTCGAGGCAATGAGCAGTTCTTC
abundance: -; d_gene: -; len: 14; v_gene: TRBV2; j_gene: TRBJ1-2; CDR3aa: CASKVDSAIIGYTF; CDR3nt: TGTGCCAGCAAGGTCGACAGTGCGATAATCGGCTACACCTTC
abundance: -; d_gene: -; len: 15; v_gene: TRBV15; j_gene: TRBJ2-1; CDR3aa: CATSRARDRDNEQFF; CDR3nt: TGTGCCACCAGCAGAGCCAGGGATAGGGACAATGAGCAGTTCTTC
abundance: -; d_gene: -; len: 15; v_gene: TRBV21-1; j_gene: TRBJ1-5; CDR3aa: CASSTTVYSNQPQHF; CDR3nt: TGTGCCAGCAGCACAACGGTGTATAGCAATCAGCCCCAGCATTTT
abundance: -; d_gene: -; len: 14; v_gene: TRBV29-1; j_gene: TRBJ2-1; CDR3aa: CSVVRGRGLNEQFF; CDR3nt: TGCAGCGTTGTAAGGGGGAGAGGCCTCAATGAGCAGTTCTTC
abundance: -; d_gene: -; len: 16; v_gene: TRBV5-8; j_gene: TRBJ1-3; CDR3aa: CASSLGDTYSGNTIYF; CDR3nt: TGTGCCAGCAGCTTGGGGGACACCTACTCTGGAAACACCATATATTTT
abundance: -; d_gene: -; len: 16; v_gene: TRBV19; j_gene: TRBJ2-7; CDR3aa: CASSMNAPGVNTEQYF; CDR3nt: TGTGCCAGTAGTATGAATGCCCCGGGAGTCAATACCGAGCAGTACTTC
abundance: -; d_gene: -; len: 16; v_gene: TRBV9; j_gene: TRBJ2-6; CDR3aa: CASSPLVTGGANVLTF; CDR3nt: TGTGCCAGCAGCCCCCTCGTCACCGGTGGGGCCAACGTCCTGACTTTC
abundance: few; d_gene: TRBD2; len: 17; v_gene: TRBV5-1; j_gene: TRBJ2-7; CDR3aa: CASSSGLPSGLAYEQYF; CDR3nt: TGCGCCAGCAGCTCGGGCCTTCCTAGCGGGTTAGCCTACGAGCAGTACTTC
abundance: -; d_gene: TRBD1; len: 14; v_gene: TRBV6-1; j_gene: TRBJ1-2; CDR3aa: CASSDRGLGYGYTF; CDR3nt: TGTGCCAGCAGTGACAGGGGGCTTGGCTATGGCTACACCTTC
abundance: -; d_gene: TRBD1; len: 16; v_gene: TRBV5-1; j_gene: TRBJ2-4; CDR3aa: CASSRTGGDSKNIQYF; CDR3nt: TGCGCCAGCAGCCGGACAGGGGGCGACTCCAAAAACATTCAGTACTTC
abundance: -; d_gene: TRBD1; len: 16; v_gene: TRBV23-1; j_gene: TRBJ1-5; CDR3aa: CASTKDRGISNQPQHF; CDR3nt: TGCGCCAGCACGAAGGACAGGGGTATTAGCAATCAGCCCCAGCATTTT
abundance: -; d_gene: -; len: 13; v_gene: TRBV11-3; j_gene: TRBJ2-7; CDR3aa: CASSSGIWGEQYF; CDR3nt: TGTGCCAGCAGCTCAGGGATCTGGGGCGAGCAGTACTTC
abundance: -; d_gene: TRBD2; len: 19; v_gene: TRBV27; j_gene: TRBJ2-3; CDR3aa: CASTQTGTSGGKLTDTQYF; CDR3nt: TGTGCCAGCACTCAAACCGGGACTAGCGGGGGGAAACTCACAGATACGCAGTATTTT
abundance: -; d_gene: -; len: 14; v_gene: TRBV19; j_gene: TRBJ2-5; CDR3aa: CASSIGGGQETQYF; CDR3nt: TGTGCCAGTAGTATAGGAGGGGGCCAAGAGACCCAGTACTTC
abundance: -; d_gene: -; len: 14; v_gene: TRBV9; j_gene: TRBJ1-6; CDR3aa: CASSAGPGSSPLHF; CDR3nt: TGTGCCAGCAGCGCGGGACCCGGGAGTTCACCCCTCCACTTT
abundance: -; d_gene: TRBD1; len: 14; v_gene: TRBV2; j_gene: TRBJ1-5; CDR3aa: CASSVKTGAQPQHF; CDR3nt: TGTGCCAGCAGTGTTAAGACAGGGGCCCAGCCCCAGCATTTT
abundance: -; d_gene: TRBD2; len: 22; v_gene: TRBV9; j_gene: TRBJ2-4; CDR3aa: CASSVGPGTVTSGRVAKNIQYF; CDR3nt: TGTGCCAGCAGCGTAGGCCCAGGGACGGTGACTAGCGGGAGGGTAGCCAAAAACATTCAGTACTTC
abundance: -; d_gene: TRBD2; len: 16; v_gene: TRBV5-1; j_gene: TRBJ2-1; CDR3aa: CASSLYPSGDHNEQFF; CDR3nt: TGCGCCAGCAGCTTGTATCCTAGCGGGGACCACAATGAGCAGTTCTTC
abundance: -; d_gene: -; len: 18; v_gene: TRBV11-2; j_gene: TRBJ2-3; CDR3aa: CASSLVVVVGFSTDTQYF; CDR3nt: TGTGCCAGCAGCTTAGTTGTCGTCGTGGGCTTTAGCACAGATACGCAGTATTTT